A single sample gave rise to the 22 T cell receptor beta chains below, sequenced in a study of blood T cell repertoires in COVID-19 (dated by TCRdb to the early 2020s). Library generation was performed with the immunoSEQ multiplex PCR assay. Drawn from immuneACCESS, this table holds only the in-frame rearrangements with V and J called that TCRdb kept. Clones are partly lost; checked studies trace under half to an unresolved V gene and leave the rest unexplained. This sample has around 400,000 clones in its table, and more than 70% of those were observed once. More than 9% of the sample lies in the top ten. The specimen was peripheral blood. The receptors stem from a woman in her twenties or thirties with COVID-19, enrolled during active disease.

The rearrangement links TRBV4-3 to TRBJ1-4, with D possibly matching TRBD1 (6 bases). The CDR3 totals 16 residues. Germline values: CDR1 LGHNA, CDR2 YSLEER. V lost 0 bases and J 7 bases, leaving 15 bases between the germline ends. The CDR3 nucleotides read TGCGCCAGCAGCCAAGATACGGGGGGCGGGTCTGAAAAACTGTTTTTT. Protein product: CASSQDTGGGSEKLFF.

The chain carries TRBV15 and TRBJ2-7, with a weak D call TRBD1 (5 bases). The ends were cut back, 3 bases at V and 4 bases at J, with 13 bases in the middle. CDR3 length: 14 amino acids. Germline CDR1 is LNHNV and CDR2 is YYDKDF (reference sequence). For the CDR3, the DNA is TGTGCCACCAGCAGGGATCTAAGGGGATACGAGCAGTACTTC. This sequence encodes CATSRDLRGYEQYF.

The chain has TRBV4-1 and TRBJ2-7, with TRBD2 matching over 13 bases. The CDR3 runs 18 residues. The trim removed 0 bases at V and 6 bases at J, leaving 11 bases unmatched. Per germline, CDR1 MGHRA and CDR2 YSYEKL. The CDR3 DNA follows: TGCGCCAGCAGCCAAGAACTAGCGGGAGGGCCTTTAACGGTCGAGCAGTACTTC. Protein sequence: CASSQELAGGPLTVEQYF.

V usage is TRBV4-3 and J usage is TRBJ1-2, with 7 bases that match TRBD1. The CDR3 loop spans 13 amino acids. Germline V gene sequence: CDR1 LGHNA, CDR2 YSLEER. V shed 0 bases and J 12 bases; nucleotides not matched to a gene: 7. The CDR3 protein is CASSQDRQGVNTF. The CDR3 DNA reads as TGCGCCAGCAGCCAAGATCGGCAGGGGGTTAACACCTTC.

CDR3 nucleotides: TGTGCCAGCAGCTTTTCAGGGAAACTGTTTTTT. This translates into CASSFSGKLFF. This rearrangement joins TRBV7-9 to TRBJ1-4; tentative D call: TRBD1 (5 bases). The V end lost 3 bases, the J end lost 11 bases, and 7 bases lay between the germline ends. Germline V gives CDR1 SEHNR, CDR2 FQNEAQ (reference sequence). The CDR3 contains 11 residues.

This chain links TRBV27 with TRBJ1-2; 7 bases match TRBD1. CDR1 is MNHEY and CDR2 is SMNVEV in the germline V gene (reference sequence). This CDR3 has 13 residues. V dropped 4 bases and J dropped 7; count of bases not matched to a gene: 6. The CDR3 reads CASSSRQGGGYTF. The CDR3 DNA is TGTGCCAGCAGTTCTCGACAGGGCGGTGGCTACACCTTC.

This clone was recorded once. The genes are TRBV6-5 and TRBJ2-7; 10 nucleotides agree with TRBD2. The germline CDR1 and CDR2 sequences are MNHEY and SVGAGI. Germline trimming cut 3 bases from V and 2 bases from J; bases unmatched to any gene: 7. The CDR3 spans 16 residues. The CDR3: CASSYALAGATYEQYF. CDR3 DNA sequence: TGTGCCAGCAGTTATGCCCTAGCGGGAGCGACCTACGAGCAGTACTTC.

This clone was detected a few times. The chain uses TRBV4-3 and TRBJ1-1, with D uncertain. Germline assignment: CDR1 LGHNA and CDR2 YSLEER. CDR3 size: 11 residues. The V and J ends lost 4 bases and 10 bases respectively, with 10 bases between them. The CDR3 sequence is CASSPLISAFF. CDR3 nucleotides: TGCGCCAGCAGCCCCTTAATCTCAGCTTTCTTT.

The gene calls are TRBV10-3 and TRBJ1-2; D remains ambiguous. Germline CDR1 ENHRY, CDR2 SYGVKD. The CDR3 loop spans 15 amino acids. The V and J ends lost 1 base and 7 bases respectively, with 16 bases between them. The CDR3 loop reads CAISELTGSDGGYTF. The DNA for the CDR3 is TGTGCCATCAGTGAGTTAACCGGGAGCGATGGTGGCTACACCTTC.

The J gene is TRBJ2-2, the V gene TRBV30; no clear D. Deletions cut 2 bases from V and 7 bases from J, with 8 bases between. The CDR3 has 12 residues. Germline CDR1 is GTSNPN and CDR2 is SVGIG (reference sequence). This CDR3 is CAWSLVVGELFF. CDR3 in DNA: TGTGCCTGGAGTCTAGTAGTCGGGGAGCTGTTTTTT.

V gene TRBV6-6 combines with J gene TRBJ1-3; D unclear. Germline V gene lookup returns CDR1 MNHNY and CDR2 SVGAGI (reference sequence). The CDR3 runs 14 residues. The germline V and J ends were trimmed by 5 bases and 5 bases, with 13 bases remaining between them. CDR3 protein: CASSDEGFRNTIYF. CDR3 bases: TGTGCCAGCAGTGATGAGGGATTCCGAAACACCATATATTTT.

A note on this clone: Other DNA sequences in this sample translate to the same CDR3. The rearrangement links TRBV5-1 to TRBJ2-7; D ambiguous. The CDR3 sequence is 12 residues long. In germline, CDR1 is SGHRS, CDR2 YFSETQ. Trimming cost V 1 base and J 3 bases, with 5 bases left between them. The DNA of the CDR3 is TGCGCCAGCAGCTTGACGGGCTACGAGCAGTACTTC. Residues: CASSLTGYEQYF.

With respect to this clone: This sample also contains other DNA sequences that code for the same CDR3. V gene TRBV24-1 combines with J gene TRBJ2-3, with 10 bases aligning to TRBD2. CDR3 length: 14 residues. The germline V gene encodes CDR1 KGHDR and CDR2 SFDVKD. The V gene end was trimmed by 6 bases and the J gene end by 3 bases; junction bases not matched to a gene: 2. In DNA form, the CDR3 reads TGTGCCACCAGTCCTAGCGGGAGTACAGATACGCAGTATTTT. It yields the protein CATSPSGSTDTQYF.

V is TRBV2 and J is TRBJ2-1; possibly TRBD1 for D (7 bases). Trimming removed 7 bases at V and 4 bases at J, with 11 bases between. The CDR3 consists of 13 residues. Germline V lookup: CDR1 SNHLY, CDR2 FYNNEI. The CDR3 nucleotides read TGTGCCAGCACCAGGGGGGAGTACAATGAGCAGTTCTTC. Amino acids: CASTRGEYNEQFF.

This clone was counted a few times. This chain connects TRBV16 to TRBJ1-1, with TRBD1 identical over 7 bases. This CDR3 has 13 residues. Germline V gives CDR1 KGHSY, CDR2 FQNENV. With V trimmed by 1 base and J by 5 bases, 1 base remained unmatched. CDR3 sequence (DNA): TGTGCCAGCAGCCAATTACAGGGGACTGAAGCTTTCTTT. This codes for CASSQLQGTEAFF.

The chain employs TRBV19 and TRBJ2-2, with 11 bases fitting TRBD2. Looked up from germline, CDR1 is LNHDA and CDR2 is SQIVND (reference sequence). CDR3 length: 14 amino acids. The ends lost 6 bases at V and 7 bases at J; junction bases unmatched: 4. The CDR3 nucleotides read TGTGCCAGTAGCGGACTAGCGGGTGTCGGGGAGCTGTTTTTT. Amino acids: CASSGLAGVGELFF.

This chain joins TRBV6-5 and TRBJ1-6, with a weak D call TRBD1 (5 bases). Trimming removed 7 bases from V and 6 bases from J, with 16 bases in between. Germline V gene data show CDR1 as MNHEY and CDR2 as SVGAGI. There are 15 residues in the CDR3. In DNA form, the CDR3 reads TGTGCCAGCACCCACGGGGGGGGAGGTAATTCACCCCTCCACTTT. This gives the protein CASTHGGGGNSPLHF.

V is TRBV27 and J is TRBJ1-4; TRBD1 is a possible D gene (5 bases). The germline V and J ends were trimmed by 3 bases and 8 bases, with 13 bases remaining between them. The CDR3 is 14 amino acids. Germline lookup yields CDR1 MNHEY and CDR2 SMNVEV (reference sequence). The CDR3 spells CASSFLGGEEKLFF. DNA of the CDR3: TGTGCCAGCAGTTTTTTGGGGGGGGAGGAAAAACTGTTTTTT. The whole variable domain, filled in from reference TRBV27 and TRBJ1-4, reads EAQVTQNPRYLITVTGKKLTVTCSQNMNHEYMSWYRQDPGLGLRQIYYSMNVEVTDKGDVPEGYKVSRKEKRNFPLILESPSPNQTSLYFCASSFLGGEEKLFFGSGTQLSVL.

Regarding this clone: Since a much larger clone is just one base distant, this may be a read error. This rearrangement joins TRBV5-1 to TRBJ2-5, with 12 bases aligning to TRBD2. This CDR3 comprises 16 residues. Germline-derived CDR1 and CDR2 are SGHRS and YFSETQ. After removal of 4 bases from V and 1 base from J, the junction contained 5 bases not matched to a gene. This chain's CDR3 is CASSTELAGGQETQYF. The CDR3 DNA follows: TGCGCCAGCAGCACCGAACTAGCGGGAGGCCAAGAGACCCAGTACTTC.

This chain joins TRBV15 and TRBJ1-3; a weak D match, TRBD1 (5 bases). The CDR3 loop spans 17 amino acids. Germline loops: CDR1 LNHNV, CDR2 YYDKDF (reference sequence). Trimming cost V 0 bases and J 4 bases, with 16 bases left between them. The CDR3 reads CATSRDHLGAEGNTIYF. The CDR3 bases are TGTGCCACCAGCAGAGATCATTTAGGGGCTGAAGGAAACACCATATATTTT. Together with reference TRBV15 and TRBJ1-3, the CDR3 gives the full variable domain: DAMVIQNPRYQVTQFGKPVTLSCSQTLNHNVMYWYQQKSSQAPKLLFHYYDKDFNNEADTPDNFQSRRPNTSFCFLDIRSPGLGDTAMYLCATSRDHLGAEGNTIYFGEGSWLTVV.

The J gene is TRBJ1-2, the V gene TRBV5-6; 8 bases align to TRBD1. The germline gives CDR1 SGHDT, CDR2 YYEEEE. CDR3 size: 15 residues. The V segment lost 0 bases and the J segment 4 bases; nucleotides outside the gene matches: 5. Written as DNA, the CDR3 is TGTGCCAGCAGCTTGGCCCTACAGGGGGGCTATGGCTACACCTTC. It encodes CASSLALQGGYGYTF.

The V call is TRBV9, the J call TRBJ2-1, with TRBD2 identical over 7 bases. CDR3 size: 16 residues. After removal of 0 bases from V and 2 bases from J, the junction contained 5 bases not matched to a gene. The V gene's germline CDR1 is SGDLS and CDR2 YYNGEE. The CDR3 sequence is CASSVVGGGPYNEQFF. The CDR3, as DNA: TGTGCCAGCAGCGTAGTGGGGGGAGGGCCCTACAATGAGCAGTTCTTC.